A single sample is the source of the 9 T cell receptor beta chains below, sequenced in a study of Ad26.COV2.S vaccination and SARS-CoV-2 variants. Assay used: immunoSEQ multiplex PCR; TCRdb lists only in-frame clones, some missing. The sample lists over 400,000 clones, roughly 88% seen once, with roughly 4% in the top ten. Treatment given: around 19 received Ad26.COV2.S at low or high dose, single or two shots; 5 received placebo; per-sample allocation not given. Collection of samples fell on day 63 after the first vaccine or placebo injection. Sequencing used peripheral blood, obtained in a trial of Ad26.COV2.S vaccine versus placebo. The receptors here all came from a person between 18 and 59 years old who received the Ad26.COV2.S COVID-19 vaccine or a placebo.

This clone was observed once. The V call is TRBV6-5, the J call TRBJ2-3, with D unclear. CDR1 and CDR2 from the germline V gene are MNHEY and SVGAGI. V shed 6 bases and J shed 5 bases, with 15 bases lying between them. The CDR3 extends over 14 amino acids. This CDR3 reads CASSPGFYRDTQYF. As DNA, the CDR3 is TGTGCCAGCAGCCCGGGCTTCTACCGAGATACGCAGTATTTT.

CDR3 DNA: TGTGCCAGCAGCCGAGAGGGGGGTAACTATGGCTACACCTTC. As protein: CASSREGGNYGYTF. The V call is TRBV5-5, the J call TRBJ1-2; possible D gene TRBD1, 6 bases. Germline V lookup: CDR1 SGHKS, CDR2 YYEKEE (reference sequence). Deletions cut 4 bases from V and 1 base from J, with 11 bases between. This CDR3 is 14 amino acids long.

The chain combines TRBV28 with TRBJ2-5, with D perhaps TRBD2 (6 bases). V lost 8 bases and J 0 bases, leaving 13 bases between the germline ends. The CDR3 sequence is 14 residues long. CDR1 is MDHEN and CDR2 is SYDVKM in the germline V gene. For the CDR3, the DNA is TGTGCCAGCTGGGGAGGAGTGTACCAAGAGACCCAGTACTTC. This translates into CASWGGVYQETQYF.

The chain uses TRBV18 and TRBJ2-7; TRBD2 aligns across 13 bases. From germline, CDR1 is KGHSH and CDR2 LQKENI. The CDR3 has 15 amino acids. Trimming at V came to 6 bases and at J to 6 bases, leaving 8 bases not matched to a gene. The CDR3 is CASSRGTSGTGEQYF. DNA for the CDR3: TGTGCCAGCTCCAGAGGGACTAGCGGGACGGGCGAGCAGTACTTC.

The chain couples TRBV6-5 to TRBJ1-1, with D perhaps TRBD1 (6 bases). Germline values: CDR1 MNHEY, CDR2 SVGAGI. The CDR3 is made up of 14 amino acids. The V end was cut by 6 bases, the J end by 4 bases, with 15 bases between. Here the CDR3 DNA reads TGTGCCAGCAGAGCTCAAGGGGGGACCACTGAAGCTTTCTTT. It specifies CASRAQGGTTEAFF.

CDR3 DNA: TGTGCCAGTAGTATCGGGTTGTTTGACAGGAAATCCTACGAGCAGTACTTC. It translates to CASSIGLFDRKSYEQYF. The J gene is TRBJ2-7, the V gene TRBV19, with D tentatively TRBD1 (6 bases). The V gene's germline CDR1 is LNHDA and CDR2 SQIVND (reference sequence). Trimming shortened V by 3 bases and J by 1 base, and 19 bases separated the two germline ends. This CDR3 region has 17 residues.

The chain uses TRBV6-6 and TRBJ2-2; tentative D call: TRBD2 (6 bases). Germline assignment: CDR1 MNHNY and CDR2 SVGAGI (reference sequence). This CDR3 has 15 amino acids. V was trimmed by 3 bases and J by 6 bases, leaving 14 bases between them. The chain's CDR3 is CASSYARDASGELFF. The DNA of the CDR3 is TGTGCCAGCAGTTATGCGCGGGATGCGTCCGGGGAGCTGTTTTTT.

The chain has TRBV2 and TRBJ1-2; D gene unclear. This CDR3 has 13 amino acids. V was clipped by 4 bases and J by 2 bases, with 8 bases between them. Germline CDR1 is SNHLY and CDR2 is FYNNEI. CDR3 amino acids: CASSVSVNYGYTF. In nucleotides, the CDR3 is TGTGCCAGCAGTGTGAGCGTAAACTATGGCTACACCTTC.

The CDR3 DNA sequence: TGTGCCAGTAGTATAGTCTCGGGACTAGCGGGAACGGATACGCAGTATTTT. It codes for CASSIVSGLAGTDTQYF. The chain has TRBV19 and TRBJ2-3; 13 bases line up with TRBD2. The CDR3 contains 17 residues. V was clipped by 1 base and J by 6 bases; unmatched bases: 7. CDR1 and CDR2 from the germline V gene are LNHDA and SQIVND (reference sequence).